This T cell receptor (beta chain) was sequenced in a study of control samples from healthy donors and cancer patients. Profiled with immunoSEQ multiplex PCR; TCRdb holds only in-frame clones, not every one. This sample yields roughly 200,000 clones, of which just under 95% are seen a single time; approximately 1.4% belongs to the top ten. The germline V gene has CDR1 SGHRS and CDR2 YFSETQ. J was trimmed by 2 bases and V by 4 bases; bases with no gene match: 8. The CDR3 is 15 residues long. The V call is TRBV5-1, the J call TRBJ2-5; 7 positions agree with TRBD1. Sequences were obtained from blood. The sequence came from a man aged 50-59 years in good health. DNA for the CDR3: TGCGCCAGCAGCGGGTTAGGGACAGCACAAGAGACCCAGTACTTC. It encodes CASSGLGTAQETQYF.